This is a list of T cell receptor beta chains from one sample in a study of cytomegalovirus exposure and HLA in healthy donors. The protocol was immunoSEQ multiplex PCR, while the TCRdb copy is restricted to in-frame clones and leaves out a portion. The table shows fewer than 150,000 clones, with approximately 80% occurring only once. The sample comprised PBMCs. Receptors originate from a young man in good health and CMV-seronegative. Each CDR3 is given with its conserved first and last residue. Fields, in order: J gene, V gene, D gene, clone size, CDR3 protein, CDR3 DNA. D genes are given only for firm matches. Clone size is stated in some rows and not others, as once, few, many or a class when expanded.

J gene: TRBJ2-7
V gene: TRBV2
D gene: TRBD1
clone size: -
CDR3 protein: CASSVDRTGEGNYEQYF
CDR3 DNA: TGTGCCAGCAGTGTCGACAGGACAGGGGAAGGGAACTACGAGCAGTACTTC

J gene: TRBJ2-2
V gene: TRBV7-9
D gene: -
clone size: -
CDR3 protein: CASSFYREPGELFF
CDR3 DNA: TGTGCCAGCAGCTTCTACCGTGAACCCGGGGAGCTGTTTTTT

J gene: TRBJ1-2
V gene: TRBV28
D gene: TRBD1
clone size: -
CDR3 protein: CASSFRGPNYGYTF
CDR3 DNA: TGTGCCAGCAGTTTCAGGGGGCCTAACTATGGCTACACCTTC

J gene: TRBJ2-5
V gene: TRBV29-1
D gene: -
clone size: few
CDR3 protein: CSVGTGTGRYF
CDR3 DNA: -

J gene: TRBJ1-5
V gene: TRBV10-2
D gene: -
clone size: few
CDR3 protein: CASSEAGGVNQPQHF
CDR3 DNA: TGCGCCAGCAGTGAAGCTGGAGGGGTAAATCAGCCCCAGCATTTT

J gene: TRBJ1-6
V gene: TRBV6-1
D gene: -
clone size: -
CDR3 protein: CASREGRNSPLHF
CDR3 DNA: TGTGCCAGCAGGGAGGGGCGTAATTCACCCCTCCACTTT

J gene: TRBJ2-2
V gene: TRBV10-3
D gene: TRBD2
clone size: -
CDR3 protein: CAIRALAGGGNTGELFF
CDR3 DNA: TGTGCCATCAGGGCACTAGCGGGAGGGGGGAACACCGGGGAGCTGTTTTTT

J gene: TRBJ1-4
V gene: TRBV19
D gene: -
clone size: -
CDR3 protein: CASSPLGRTEKLFF
CDR3 DNA: TGTGCCAGTAGTCCCCTTGGGAGGACTGAAAAACTGTTTTTT

J gene: TRBJ2-7
V gene: TRBV6-6
D gene: TRBD1
clone size: -
CDR3 protein: CASMPRGQSYEQYF
CDR3 DNA: TGTGCCAGCATGCCGAGGGGACAGAGCTACGAGCAGTACTTC

J gene: TRBJ1-2
V gene: TRBV6-1
D gene: -
clone size: few
CDR3 protein: CASSPSTDLNYGYTF
CDR3 DNA: TGTGCCAGCAGTCCCTCGACAGATCTCAACTATGGCTACACCTTC

J gene: TRBJ2-7
V gene: TRBV30
D gene: -
clone size: -
CDR3 protein: CAWQTGFTYEQYF
CDR3 DNA: TGTGCCTGGCAAACAGGATTCACCTACGAGCAGTACTTC

J gene: TRBJ2-5
V gene: TRBV30
D gene: TRBD2
clone size: -
CDR3 protein: CAWSVVRTSGVQETQYF
CDR3 DNA: TGTGCCTGGAGTGTGGTTAGGACTAGCGGGGTCCAAGAGACCCAGTACTTC

J gene: TRBJ1-1
V gene: TRBV5-6
D gene: -
clone size: -
CDR3 protein: CASSLEQAASTEAFF
CDR3 DNA: TGTGCCAGCAGCTTGGAACAGGCAGCCAGCACTGAAGCTTTCTTT

J gene: TRBJ2-3
V gene: TRBV19
D gene: -
clone size: once
CDR3 protein: CASSMSQSTDTQYF
CDR3 DNA: TGTGCCAGTAGTATGTCACAGAGCACAGATACGCAGTATTTT

J gene: TRBJ2-5
V gene: TRBV18
D gene: TRBD1
clone size: -
CDR3 protein: CASSQNRGTGLEETQYF
CDR3 DNA: TGTGCCAGCTCACAGAACAGGGGTACGGGTTTGGAAGAGACCCAGTACTTC

J gene: TRBJ2-7
V gene: TRBV27
D gene: -
clone size: -
CDR3 protein: CASRGQGYSYEQYF
CDR3 DNA: TGTGCCAGCAGAGGGCAGGGGTACAGCTACGAGCAGTACTTC

J gene: TRBJ1-1
V gene: TRBV5-1
D gene: TRBD1
clone size: -
CDR3 protein: CASSLGTANTEAFF
CDR3 DNA: TGCGCCAGCAGCCTAGGGACAGCGAACACTGAAGCTTTCTTT

J gene: TRBJ2-5
V gene: TRBV27
D gene: TRBD2
clone size: few
CDR3 protein: CASSLGLAGGTYQETQYF
CDR3 DNA: TGTGCCAGCAGTCTCGGACTAGCGGGAGGGACGTACCAAGAGACCCAGTACTTC

J gene: TRBJ2-5
V gene: TRBV19
D gene: -
clone size: -
CDR3 protein: CASSRRDLQETQYF
CDR3 DNA: TGTGCCAGTAGTAGACGGGACTTACAAGAGACCCAGTACTTC

J gene: TRBJ2-5
V gene: TRBV15
D gene: -
clone size: -
CDR3 protein: CATSRGVVQGVEETQYF
CDR3 DNA: TGTGCCACCAGCAGAGGGGTTGTCCAGGGCGTGGAAGAGACCCAGTACTTC

J gene: TRBJ1-2
V gene: TRBV5-6
D gene: -
clone size: -
CDR3 protein: CASSWAAVNYGYTF
CDR3 DNA: TGTGCCAGCAGCTGGGCTGCAGTGAACTATGGCTACACCTTC

J gene: TRBJ2-1
V gene: TRBV11-2
D gene: -
clone size: -
CDR3 protein: CASSLEFGRVSYNEQFF
CDR3 DNA: TGTGCCAGCAGCTTAGAATTCGGGAGAGTTTCCTACAATGAGCAGTTCTTC

J gene: TRBJ2-5
V gene: TRBV4-1
D gene: -
clone size: -
CDR3 protein: CASSVTRGETQYF
CDR3 DNA: TGCGCCAGCAGCGTCACTAGAGGTGAGACCCAGTACTTC

J gene: TRBJ2-3
V gene: TRBV27
D gene: TRBD2
clone size: -
CDR3 protein: CASSSPRGGSGTNTDTQYF
CDR3 DNA: TGTGCCAGCAGCTCCCCCCGGGGGGGATCGGGTACTAACACAGATACGCAGTATTTT

J gene: TRBJ2-7
V gene: TRBV5-1
D gene: TRBD1
clone size: -
CDR3 protein: CASSVTGGRSYEQYF
CDR3 DNA: TGCGCCAGCAGCGTGACAGGGGGCCGATCCTACGAGCAGTACTTC

J gene: TRBJ1-5
V gene: TRBV27
D gene: -
clone size: -
CDR3 protein: CASSLGAYSNQPQHF
CDR3 DNA: TGTGCCAGCAGTTTAGGGGCGTATAGCAATCAGCCCCAGCATTTT

J gene: TRBJ1-2
V gene: TRBV9
D gene: -
clone size: few
CDR3 protein: CASSVGPYGYTF
CDR3 DNA: TGCGCCAGCAGCGTAGGGCCCTATGGCTACACCTTC

J gene: TRBJ2-3
V gene: TRBV18
D gene: -
clone size: once
CDR3 protein: CASSPPTGDTQYF
CDR3 DNA: TGTGCCAGCTCACCACCTACCGGAGATACGCAGTATTTT

J gene: TRBJ2-7
V gene: TRBV7-9
D gene: TRBD1
clone size: -
CDR3 protein: CASSFVSRGLSYEQYF
CDR3 DNA: TGTGCCAGCAGCTTCGTCTCTAGGGGGCTCTCCTACGAGCAGTACTTC

J gene: TRBJ2-5
V gene: TRBV19
D gene: -
clone size: -
CDR3 protein: CASSIDPPGGEEETQYF
CDR3 DNA: TGTGCCAGTAGTATAGACCCTCCGGGGGGCGAAGAGGAGACCCAGTACTTC

J gene: TRBJ2-1
V gene: TRBV5-8
D gene: -
clone size: -
CDR3 protein: CASGPWRGLGNEQFF
CDR3 DNA: TGTGCCAGCGGGCCCTGGCGGGGGCTGGGCAATGAGCAGTTCTTC

J gene: TRBJ2-7
V gene: TRBV28
D gene: -
clone size: -
CDR3 protein: CASSPRGATTYEQYF
CDR3 DNA: TGTGCCAGCAGTCCCCGGGGAGCGACCACCTACGAGCAGTACTTC

J gene: TRBJ2-7
V gene: TRBV27
D gene: -
clone size: -
CDR3 protein: CASSLRAGAYEQYF
CDR3 DNA: TGTGCCAGCAGTTTAAGGGCAGGGGCCTACGAGCAGTACTTC

J gene: TRBJ2-5
V gene: TRBV2
D gene: -
clone size: -
CDR3 protein: CASLWDSPETQYF
CDR3 DNA: TGTGCCAGCCTATGGGACTCTCCGGAGACCCAGTACTTC

J gene: TRBJ2-7
V gene: TRBV11-2
D gene: TRBD1
clone size: -
CDR3 protein: CASSPTGLGEQYF
CDR3 DNA: TGTGCCAGCAGCCCGACAGGGCTTGGGGAGCAGTACTTC

J gene: TRBJ2-5
V gene: TRBV15
D gene: -
clone size: -
CDR3 protein: CATSRDRVTQYF
CDR3 DNA: TGTGCCACCAGCAGAGATCGCGTTACCCAGTACTTC

J gene: TRBJ2-1
V gene: TRBV13
D gene: -
clone size: -
CDR3 protein: CASSLRVGGQEQFF
CDR3 DNA: TGTGCCAGCAGCTTGCGGGTAGGGGGTCAAGAGCAGTTCTTC

J gene: TRBJ2-2
V gene: TRBV30
D gene: TRBD2
clone size: once
CDR3 protein: CAWRPQGTSGGGELFF
CDR3 DNA: TGTGCCTGGCGCCCTCAGGGGACTAGCGGGGGCGGGGAGCTGTTTTTT

J gene: TRBJ1-5
V gene: TRBV19
D gene: TRBD1
clone size: -
CDR3 protein: CASSQTGTQPQHF
CDR3 DNA: TGTGCCAGTAGCCAGACAGGGACTCAGCCCCAGCATTTT

J gene: TRBJ1-5
V gene: TRBV19
D gene: TRBD1
clone size: -
CDR3 protein: CASSTTQTGRNQPQHF
CDR3 DNA: TGTGCCAGTAGTACAACCCAGACAGGGAGGAACCAGCCCCAGCATTTT

J gene: TRBJ2-2
V gene: TRBV11-3
D gene: -
clone size: -
CDR3 protein: CASSFKRNTGELFF
CDR3 DNA: TGTGCCAGCAGCTTCAAGCGGAACACCGGGGAGCTGTTTTTT

J gene: TRBJ2-7
V gene: TRBV6-1
D gene: TRBD2
clone size: -
CDR3 protein: CASSGGTSGRTRPSYEQYF
CDR3 DNA: TGTGCCAGCAGTGGCGGGACTAGCGGGAGGACACGACCGTCCTACGAGCAGTACTTC

J gene: TRBJ1-1
V gene: TRBV5-8
D gene: TRBD1
clone size: -
CDR3 protein: CASSLAWTGRVNTEAFF
CDR3 DNA: TGTGCCAGCAGCTTGGCTTGGACAGGAAGAGTGAACACTGAAGCTTTCTTT

J gene: TRBJ1-1
V gene: TRBV14
D gene: TRBD1
clone size: -
CDR3 protein: CASSQGTGGFITEAFF
CDR3 DNA: TGTGCCAGCAGCCAAGGGACAGGGGGTTTTATAACTGAAGCTTTCTTT

J gene: TRBJ1-5
V gene: TRBV9
D gene: -
clone size: -
CDR3 protein: CASSVEGGINQPQHF
CDR3 DNA: TGTGCCAGCAGCGTAGAGGGGGGGATCAATCAGCCCCAGCATTTT

J gene: TRBJ2-5
V gene: TRBV13
D gene: TRBD2
clone size: -
CDR3 protein: CASSSWGGKETQYF
CDR3 DNA: TGTGCCAGCAGCTCTTGGGGAGGGAAGGAGACCCAGTACTTC

J gene: TRBJ1-1
V gene: TRBV14
D gene: -
clone size: -
CDR3 protein: CASSQVVGQRTEAFF
CDR3 DNA: TGTGCCAGCAGCCAAGTAGTCGGACAGCGAACTGAAGCTTTCTTT

J gene: TRBJ1-3
V gene: TRBV18
D gene: -
clone size: -
CDR3 protein: CASSPLSGGGSGNTIYF
CDR3 DNA: TGTGCCAGCTCACCACTCTCGGGAGGAGGCTCTGGAAACACCATATATTTT

J gene: TRBJ1-2
V gene: TRBV4-1
D gene: -
clone size: few
CDR3 protein: CASSQITALTNYGYTF
CDR3 DNA: TGCGCCAGCAGCCAGATTACAGCACTCACCAACTATGGCTACACCTTC

J gene: TRBJ1-1
V gene: TRBV19
D gene: TRBD1
clone size: few
CDR3 protein: CASSISWRDSENTEAFF
CDR3 DNA: TGTGCCAGTAGTATCTCGTGGCGGGACAGCGAGAACACTGAAGCTTTCTTT

J gene: TRBJ2-7
V gene: TRBV5-1
D gene: TRBD1
clone size: -
CDR3 protein: CASSLADRADEQYF
CDR3 DNA: TGCGCCAGCAGCTTAGCGGACAGGGCGGACGAGCAGTACTTC

J gene: TRBJ2-1
V gene: TRBV27
D gene: TRBD1
clone size: -
CDR3 protein: CASSWTRQGANEQFF
CDR3 DNA: TGTGCCAGCAGCTGGACCAGACAGGGGGCGAATGAGCAGTTCTTC

J gene: TRBJ2-7
V gene: TRBV6-1
D gene: -
clone size: -
CDR3 protein: CASSEALLRDYEQYF
CDR3 DNA: TGTGCCAGCAGTGAAGCGCTTCTTAGGGACTACGAGCAGTACTTC

J gene: TRBJ2-3
V gene: TRBV6-6
D gene: -
clone size: -
CDR3 protein: CASTPFRASGTDTQYF
CDR3 DNA: TGTGCCAGCACCCCTTTCCGGGCTAGCGGCACAGATACGCAGTATTTT